This T cell receptor beta chain was profiled in a study of CD8 T cells in ankylosing spondylitis. Study-level findings and limits: Roughly eight highly homologous variants formed a TCR beta motif that appeared characteristic of ankylosing spondylitis blood.

TCRdb re-analysed the 5' RACE reads in MiXCR, keeping a single row per CDR3 protein. The data show about 220,000 distinct CDR3 sequences, over 9.5% seen once. Germline assignment: CDR1 SGHTA and CDR2 FQGNSA. The CDR3 length is 14 residues. V gave up 4 bases and J gave up 7 bases, with 11 bases separating them. Many counts were recorded for this clonotype. Its antigen is undetermined. The sequenced material came from blood, either unsorted or a sorted T cell fraction (not recorded which). This receptor was taken from a male donor with ankylosing spondylitis or in good health (not recorded which). The genes are TRBV7-2 and TRBJ1-6, with D unclear. The CDR3 sequence is CASSYLPGNSPLHF. The CDR3 DNA reads TGTGCCAGCAGCTACCTACCGGGGAATTCACCCCTCCACTTT.